Each of the 32 T cell receptor beta chains below was sequenced from the same sample in a study of monozygotic twins with inflammatory bowel disease. TCRdb reprocessed the 5' RACE reads and keeps a single row for each CDR3 protein, giving no DNA. This repertoire includes some 190,000 distinct CDR3 sequences. Sequencing input: blood. Receptor source: a human donor with ulcerative colitis or Crohn's disease, or a healthy co-twin of an affected twin (not recorded which).

The rearrangement links TRBV5-4 to TRBJ2-1; TCRdb's D call, TRBD2, is unchecked because there is no DNA. Germline V gives CDR1 SGHNT, CDR2 YYREEE (reference sequence). The CDR3 totals 16 residues. CDR3 amino acids: CASSGGLADIYNEQFF.

The rearrangement uses TRBV12-3 or TRBV12-4 and TRBJ2-3; TCRdb's assignment of TRBD1 cannot be checked, as there is no DNA. This CDR3 comprises 14 residues. Here the CDR3 reads CASGAASQTDTQYF.

V gene TRBV6-5 combines with J gene TRBJ1-4; the D call from TCRdb, TRBD1, cannot be confirmed without DNA. From germline, CDR1 is MNHEY and CDR2 SVGAGI. The CDR3 spans 15 residues. Here the CDR3 reads CASSYGTGNNEKLFF.

The J gene is TRBJ2-2, the V gene TRBV5-1; there is no DNA to check the TCRdb D call of TRBD1. This CDR3 region has 15 residues. Germline V gives CDR1 SGHRS, CDR2 YFSETQ. CDR3: CASSLGPVGPGELFF.

The chain is built from TRBV12-3 or TRBV12-4 and TRBJ1-6. CDR3 length: 16 amino acids. The CDR3 sequence: CASSLRGATYNSPLHF.

The genes are TRBV20-1 and TRBJ2-4; TCRdb picks TRBD2, but there is no DNA to check that call. CDR1 is DFQATT and CDR2 is SNEGSKA in the germline V gene (reference sequence). This CDR3 region has 16 residues. The CDR3 reads CSAADLAVLAKNMQYF.

The chain combines TRBV12-3 or TRBV12-4 with TRBJ2-1; with no DNA, the TCRdb D assignment of TRBD1 cannot be verified. This CDR3 is built from 12 residues. The CDR3 loop reads CASSTGGAEQFF.

V gene TRBV24-1 combines with J gene TRBJ2-7; TCRdb proposes TRBD1, but this gene call is untestable without DNA. The V gene's germline CDR1 is KGHDR and CDR2 SFDVKD. The CDR3 runs to 14 residues. The CDR3: CATSDLPGTEGQYF.

V and J are TRBV7-2 and TRBJ2-3; absent DNA, TCRdb's TRBD2 call cannot be checked. Germline V gene data show CDR1 as SGHTA and CDR2 as FQGNSA. The CDR3 consists of 15 residues. The chain's CDR3 is CASSSVGGVTDTQYF. The full variable domain, its missing parts supplied by reference TRBV7-2 and TRBJ2-3, is GAGVSQSPSNKVTEKGKDVELRCDPISGHTALYWYRQSLGQGLEFLIYFQGNSAPDKSGLPSDRFSAERTGGSVSTLTIQRTQQEDSAVYLCASSSVGGVTDTQYFGPGTRLTVL.

The chain uses TRBV12-3 or TRBV12-4 and TRBJ2-7. This CDR3 is 15 amino acids long. The CDR3 region is CASSLGDYSGLEQYF.

The chain carries TRBV4-2 and TRBJ2-3; TCRdb reports TRBD1, a call that lacks DNA to check it against. CDR3 length equals 18 residues. Germline values: CDR1 LGHNA, CDR2 YNFKEQ. The CDR3 reads CASSQDATGGAGTDTQYF.

The J gene is TRBJ2-5, the V gene TRBV5-1; absent DNA, TCRdb's TRBD1 call cannot be checked. The CDR3 covers 14 residues. From germline, CDR1 is SGHRS and CDR2 YFSETQ. CDR3 sequence: CASWDRSRGETQYF.

The chain has TRBV19 and TRBJ1-2. Germline-derived CDR1 and CDR2 are LNHDA and SQIVND (reference sequence). CDR3 length: 13 residues. CDR3 sequence: CATQIRSNYGYTF.

This sequence joins TRBV15 and TRBJ2-5. Germline V gene data show CDR1 as LNHNV and CDR2 as YYDKDF (reference sequence). The CDR3 is 12 amino acids. The chain's CDR3 is CATSRDGKTQYF.

The chain combines TRBV6-5 with TRBJ2-1. The CDR3 is made up of 15 amino acids. Germline-derived CDR1 and CDR2 are MNHEY and SVGAGI. The CDR3 here is CASSYPWSSYNEQFF.

V and J are TRBV11-1 and TRBJ1-5; TCRdb's assignment of TRBD1 cannot be checked, as there is no DNA. Germline assignment: CDR1 SGHAT and CDR2 FQDESV (reference sequence). The length of the CDR3 is 19 residues. The CDR3 loop is CASSRARIQRDRGNQPQHF.

This chain links TRBV6-5 with TRBJ1-6; TCRdb lists TRBD1, though no DNA is available to test this call. The CDR3 totals 15 residues. The germline V gene encodes CDR1 MNHEY and CDR2 SVGAGI. This chain's CDR3 is CASSYSGGQGRPLHF.

The chain is built from TRBV7-6 and TRBJ2-7; the D call of TRBD2 rests on TCRdb alone, since no DNA is present to check it. Germline V gene lookup returns CDR1 SGHVS and CDR2 FNYEAQ. The CDR3 runs to 19 residues. The CDR3 loop is CASSLVGLAGKGVSYEQYF.

The CDR3 here is CSALSPGTGKHNYGYTF. The V and J genes are TRBV20-1 and TRBJ1-2; the TCRdb D gene call, TRBD1, has no DNA to confirm it. From germline, CDR1 is DFQATT and CDR2 SNEGSKA (reference sequence). The CDR3 contains 17 residues.

The CDR3 loop reads CASSYSESRTDTQYF. The chain couples TRBV6-5 to TRBJ2-3. Per germline, CDR1 MNHEY and CDR2 SVGAGI. This CDR3 is built from 15 residues.

V and J are TRBV6-1 and TRBJ2-7; TCRdb picks TRBD2, but there is no DNA to check that call. The CDR3 runs to 14 residues. Per germline, CDR1 MNHNS and CDR2 SASEGT. CDR3 sequence: CATQASGYSYEQYF.

The genes are TRBV18 and TRBJ2-5; TCRdb calls TRBD1, which cannot be checked without DNA. This CDR3 comprises 14 residues. The germline CDR1 and CDR2 sequences are KGHSH and LQKENI. CDR3 sequence: CASSPRQGEETQYF.

The rearrangement links TRBV12-3 or TRBV12-4 to TRBJ1-1; with no DNA, the TCRdb D assignment of TRBD1 cannot be verified. The CDR3 extends over 14 amino acids. CDR3 sequence reads: CASTKTTGSGKAFF.

The V gene is TRBV19, the J gene TRBJ2-7; TCRdb's assignment of TRBD1 cannot be checked, as there is no DNA. CDR3 length equals 15 residues. Germline-derived CDR1 and CDR2 are LNHDA and SQIVND (reference sequence). The CDR3 loop reads CASSMGTGTNYEQYF.

The chain is built from TRBV28 and TRBJ2-2; the D call of TRBD1 rests on TCRdb alone, since no DNA is present to check it. This CDR3 region has 15 residues. The V gene's germline CDR1 is MDHEN and CDR2 SYDVKM. CDR3 protein: CASSVGGASTGELFF.

The chain uses TRBV11-2 and TRBJ2-3; the TRBD1 assignment by TCRdb is unverifiable without DNA. The CDR3 is 19 residues long. Germline V CDR1 and CDR2: SGHAT, FQNNGV. The CDR3 sequence: CASSLTNTGTRTSTDTQYF.

The CDR3 reads CSVEGGPTTSCNEQFF. This sequence joins TRBV29-1 and TRBJ2-1; the D call from TCRdb, TRBD2, cannot be confirmed without DNA. Germline V CDR1 and CDR2: SQVTM, ANQGSEA. The length of the CDR3 is 16 residues.

The chain recombines TRBV3-1 with TRBJ2-5; the D call from TCRdb, TRBD2, cannot be confirmed without DNA. This CDR3 is 16 amino acids long. The V gene's germline CDR1 is LGHDT and CDR2 YNNKEL (reference sequence). The CDR3 region is CASSQGTDGPRETQYF.

The chain carries TRBV20-1 and TRBJ2-4; there is no DNA to check the TCRdb D call of TRBD2. The CDR3 has 16 residues. Germline V gene lookup returns CDR1 DFQATT and CDR2 SNEGSKA (reference sequence). The CDR3 sequence: CSAPKKPSGSKNIQYF.

The chain joins TRBV10-3 to TRBJ1-2; TCRdb proposes TRBD1, but this gene call is untestable without DNA. The CDR3 runs to 14 residues. Germline CDR1 ENHRY, CDR2 SYGVKD. CDR3 region: CAISRDAFNYGYTF.

The rearrangement joins TRBV5-5 to TRBJ1-2. CDR1 and CDR2 (germline): SGHKS, YYEKEE (reference sequence). The CDR3 extends over 14 amino acids. The CDR3 sequence: CASSLDGRSYGYTF.

The gene calls are TRBV6-2 or TRBV6-3 and TRBJ1-1; TCRdb designates TRBD1, a call that cannot be tested without DNA. The germline CDR1 and CDR2 sequences are MNHEY and SVGEGT. The CDR3 is 14 amino acids. The CDR3 loop is CASRGDREGTEAFF.